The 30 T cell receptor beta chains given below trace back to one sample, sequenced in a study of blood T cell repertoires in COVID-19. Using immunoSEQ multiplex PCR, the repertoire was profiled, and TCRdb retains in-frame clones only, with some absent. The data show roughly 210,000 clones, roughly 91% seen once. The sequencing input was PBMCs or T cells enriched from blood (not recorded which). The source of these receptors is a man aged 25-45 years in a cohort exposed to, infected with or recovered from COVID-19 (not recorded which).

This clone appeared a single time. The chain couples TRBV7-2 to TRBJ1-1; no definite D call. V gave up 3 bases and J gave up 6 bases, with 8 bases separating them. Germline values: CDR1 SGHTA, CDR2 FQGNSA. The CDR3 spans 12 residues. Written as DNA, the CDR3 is TGTGCCAGCAGCTTTCAGTTGGCTGAAGCTTTCTTT. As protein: CASSFQLAEAFF.

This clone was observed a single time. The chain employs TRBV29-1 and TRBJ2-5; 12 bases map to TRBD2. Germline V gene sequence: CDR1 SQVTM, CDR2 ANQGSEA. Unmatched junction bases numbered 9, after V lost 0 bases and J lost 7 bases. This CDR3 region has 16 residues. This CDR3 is CSVEEGRLAGAATQYF. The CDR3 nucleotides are TGCAGCGTTGAAGAGGGCAGACTAGCGGGAGCGGCGACCCAGTACTTC.

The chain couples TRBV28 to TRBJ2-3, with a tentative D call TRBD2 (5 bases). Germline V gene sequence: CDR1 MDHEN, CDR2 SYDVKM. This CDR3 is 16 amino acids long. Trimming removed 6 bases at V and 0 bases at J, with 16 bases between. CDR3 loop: CASSPHSSSSTDTQYF. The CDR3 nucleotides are TGTGCCAGCAGCCCTCACTCTAGCTCTAGCACAGATACGCAGTATTTT.

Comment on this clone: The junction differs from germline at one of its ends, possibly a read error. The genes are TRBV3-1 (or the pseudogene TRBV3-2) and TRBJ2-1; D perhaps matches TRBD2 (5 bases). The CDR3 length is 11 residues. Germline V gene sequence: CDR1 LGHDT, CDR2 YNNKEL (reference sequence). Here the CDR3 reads CASSQGGRKVF. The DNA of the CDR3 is TGTGCCAGCAGCCAAGGCGGGCGGAAGGTCTTC.

CDR3 region: CASSPTGGAQHF. The CDR3 DNA sequence: TGTGCCAGCAGCCCGACAGGGGGAGCCCAGCATTTT. The chain joins TRBV3-1 (or the pseudogene TRBV3-2) to TRBJ1-5, with 9 bases that match TRBD1. V shed 4 bases and J 11 bases; nucleotides not matched to a gene: 3. The CDR3 consists of 12 residues. Per the germline V gene, CDR1 is LGHDT and CDR2 is YNNKEL (reference sequence).

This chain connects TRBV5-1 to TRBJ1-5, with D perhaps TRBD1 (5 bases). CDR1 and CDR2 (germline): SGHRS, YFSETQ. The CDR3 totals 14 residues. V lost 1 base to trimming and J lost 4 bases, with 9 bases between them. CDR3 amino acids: CASSLLGGNQPQHF. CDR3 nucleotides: TGCGCCAGCAGCTTGCTCGGGGGAAATCAGCCCCAGCATTTT. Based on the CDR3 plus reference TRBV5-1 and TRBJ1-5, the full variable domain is KAGVTQTPRYLIKTRGQQVTLSCSPISGHRSVSWYQQTPGQGLQFLFEYFSETQRNKGNFPGRFSGRQFSNSRSEMNVSTLELGDSALYLCASSLLGGNQPQHFGDGTRLSIL.

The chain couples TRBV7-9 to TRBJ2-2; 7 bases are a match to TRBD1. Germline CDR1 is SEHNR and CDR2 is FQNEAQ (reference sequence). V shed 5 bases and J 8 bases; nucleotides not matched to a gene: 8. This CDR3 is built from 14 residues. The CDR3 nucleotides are TGTGCCAGCAGCCCCGGGACAGCTAGGGGGGAGCTGTTTTTT. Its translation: CASSPGTARGELFF.

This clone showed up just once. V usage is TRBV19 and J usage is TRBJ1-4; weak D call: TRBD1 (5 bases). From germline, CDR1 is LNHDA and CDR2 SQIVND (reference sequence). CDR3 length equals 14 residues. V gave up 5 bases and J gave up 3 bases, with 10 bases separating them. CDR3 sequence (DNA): TGTGCCAGTAGTCAGGGAGGTGCTAATGAAAAACTGTTTTTT. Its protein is CASSQGGANEKLFF.

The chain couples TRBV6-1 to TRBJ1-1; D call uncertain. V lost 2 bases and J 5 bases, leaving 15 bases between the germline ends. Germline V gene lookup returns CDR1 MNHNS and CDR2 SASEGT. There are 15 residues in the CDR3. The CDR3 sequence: CASSENPGAGTEAFF. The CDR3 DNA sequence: TGTGCCAGCAGTGAAAATCCCGGAGCCGGAACTGAAGCTTTCTTT.

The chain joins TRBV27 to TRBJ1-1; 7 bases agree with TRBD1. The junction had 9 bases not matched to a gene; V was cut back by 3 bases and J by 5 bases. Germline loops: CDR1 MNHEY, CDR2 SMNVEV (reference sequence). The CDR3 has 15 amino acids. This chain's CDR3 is CASSLRTGAKTEAFF. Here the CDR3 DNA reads TGTGCCAGCAGTTTGAGAACAGGGGCGAAAACTGAAGCTTTCTTT.

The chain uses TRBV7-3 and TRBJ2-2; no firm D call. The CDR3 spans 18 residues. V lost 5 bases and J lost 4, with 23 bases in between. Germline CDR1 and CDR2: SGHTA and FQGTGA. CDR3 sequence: CASSTVSTSLAFTGELFF. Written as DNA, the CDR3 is TGTGCCAGCAGCACCGTCTCGACAAGTTTGGCCTTCACCGGGGAGCTGTTTTTT.

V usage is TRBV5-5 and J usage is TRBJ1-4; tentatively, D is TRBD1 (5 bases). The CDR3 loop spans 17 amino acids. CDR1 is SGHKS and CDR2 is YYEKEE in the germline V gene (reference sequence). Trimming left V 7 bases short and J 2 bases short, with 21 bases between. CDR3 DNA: TGTGCCAGCTTTCCGAACCCCGCCAGGGCGACTAATGAAAAACTGTTTTTT. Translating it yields CASFPNPARATNEKLFF.

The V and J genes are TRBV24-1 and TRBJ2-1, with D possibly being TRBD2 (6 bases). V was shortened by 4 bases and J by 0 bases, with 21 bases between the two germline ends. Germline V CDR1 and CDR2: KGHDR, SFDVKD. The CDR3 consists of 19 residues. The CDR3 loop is CATSDKAARGGSSYNEQFF. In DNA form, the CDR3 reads TGTGCCACCAGTGACAAGGCCGCTCGTGGGGGGAGCTCCTACAATGAGCAGTTCTTC.

CDR3 sequence (DNA): TGTGCCAGCAGCGGGACTAGCGGGTCAAACATTCAGTACTTC. Residues: CASSGTSGSNIQYF. The V gene is TRBV9, the J gene TRBJ2-4; TRBD2 agrees at 11 bases. The CDR3 has 14 amino acids. Trimming at V came to 3 bases and at J to 6 bases, leaving 2 bases not matched to a gene. CDR1 and CDR2 (germline): SGDLS, YYNGEE.

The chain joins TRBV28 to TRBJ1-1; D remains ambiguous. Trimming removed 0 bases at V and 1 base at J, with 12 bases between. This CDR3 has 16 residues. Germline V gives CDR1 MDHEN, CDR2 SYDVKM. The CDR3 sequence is CASSLWGNGKNTEAFF. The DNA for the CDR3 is TGTGCCAGCAGTTTATGGGGGAACGGGAAGAACACTGAAGCTTTCTTT.

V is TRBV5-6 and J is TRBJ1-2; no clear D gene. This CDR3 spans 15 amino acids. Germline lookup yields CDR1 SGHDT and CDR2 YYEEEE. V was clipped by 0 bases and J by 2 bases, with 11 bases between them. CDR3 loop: CASSLGLLKNYGYTF. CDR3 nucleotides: TGTGCCAGCAGCTTGGGACTCCTGAAAAACTATGGCTACACCTTC.

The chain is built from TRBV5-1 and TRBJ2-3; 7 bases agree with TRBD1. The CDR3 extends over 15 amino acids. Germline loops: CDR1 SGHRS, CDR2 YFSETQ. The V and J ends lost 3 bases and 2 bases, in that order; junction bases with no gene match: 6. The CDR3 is CASSSGTAYTDTQYF. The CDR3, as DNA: TGCGCCAGCAGCTCCGGGACAGCCTACACAGATACGCAGTATTTT. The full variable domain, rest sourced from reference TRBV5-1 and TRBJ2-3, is KAGVTQTPRYLIKTRGQQVTLSCSPISGHRSVSWYQQTPGQGLQFLFEYFSETQRNKGNFPGRFSGRQFSNSRSEMNVSTLELGDSALYLCASSSGTAYTDTQYFGPGTRLTVL.

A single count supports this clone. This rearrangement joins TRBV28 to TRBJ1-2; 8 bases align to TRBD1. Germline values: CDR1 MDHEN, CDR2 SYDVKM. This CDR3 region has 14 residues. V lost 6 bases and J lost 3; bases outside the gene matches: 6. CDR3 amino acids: CASSGQGRDYGYTF. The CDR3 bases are TGTGCCAGCAGCGGACAGGGCCGTGACTATGGCTACACCTTC.

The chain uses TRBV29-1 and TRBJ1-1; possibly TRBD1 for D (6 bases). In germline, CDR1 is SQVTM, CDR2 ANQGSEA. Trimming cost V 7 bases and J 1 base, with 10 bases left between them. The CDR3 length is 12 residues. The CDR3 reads CSGHRENTEAFF. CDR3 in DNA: TGCAGCGGACACAGGGAGAACACTGAAGCTTTCTTT.

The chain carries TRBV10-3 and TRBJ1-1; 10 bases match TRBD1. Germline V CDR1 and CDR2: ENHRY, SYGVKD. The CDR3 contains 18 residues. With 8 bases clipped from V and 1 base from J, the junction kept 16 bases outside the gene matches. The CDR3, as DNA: TGTGCCATCCCAACTTTAAAACGACAGGGGGCTGGGAACACTGAAGCTTTCTTT. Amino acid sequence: CAIPTLKRQGAGNTEAFF.

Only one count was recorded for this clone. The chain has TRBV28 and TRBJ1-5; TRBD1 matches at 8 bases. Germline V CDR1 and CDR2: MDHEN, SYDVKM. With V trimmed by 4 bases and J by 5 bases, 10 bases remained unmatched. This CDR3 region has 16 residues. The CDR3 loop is CASSSLDREEYQPQHF. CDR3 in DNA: TGTGCCAGCAGTTCTCTGGACAGGGAGGAATATCAGCCCCAGCATTTT. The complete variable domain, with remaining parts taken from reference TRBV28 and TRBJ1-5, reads DVKVTQSSRYLVKRTGEKVFLECVQDMDHENMFWYRQDPGLGLRLIYFSYDVKMKEKGDIPEGYSVSREKKERFSLILESASTNQTSMYLCASSSLDREEYQPQHFGDGTRLSIL.

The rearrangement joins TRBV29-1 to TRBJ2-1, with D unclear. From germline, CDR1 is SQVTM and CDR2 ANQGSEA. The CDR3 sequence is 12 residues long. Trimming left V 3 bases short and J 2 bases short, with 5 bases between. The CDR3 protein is CSVEETYNEQFF. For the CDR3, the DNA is TGCAGCGTTGAGGAGACCTACAATGAGCAGTTCTTC.

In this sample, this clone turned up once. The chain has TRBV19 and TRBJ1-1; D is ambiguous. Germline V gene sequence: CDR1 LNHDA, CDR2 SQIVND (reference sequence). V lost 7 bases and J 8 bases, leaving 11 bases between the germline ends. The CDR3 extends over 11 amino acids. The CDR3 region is CASTTLREAFF. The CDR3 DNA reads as TGTGCCAGTACCACGCTCAGGGAAGCTTTCTTT.

The CDR3 sequence is CASSPVGGSTETQYF. CDR3 nucleotide sequence: TGTGCCAGCAGCCCCGTGGGCGGGAGTACTGAGACCCAGTACTTC. The genes are TRBV7-3 and TRBJ2-5; 7 bases line up with TRBD2. Trimming at V came to 5 bases and at J to 5 bases, leaving 11 bases not matched to a gene. This CDR3 is 15 amino acids long. Germline CDR1 is SGHTA and CDR2 is FQGTGA. Full variable domain (outside the CDR3, taken from reference TRBV7-3 and TRBJ2-5): GAGVSQTPSNKVTEKGKYVELRCDPISGHTALYWYRQSLGQGPEFLIYFQGTGAADDSGLPNDRFFAVRPEGSVSTLKIQRTERGDSAVYLCASSPVGGSTETQYFGPGTRLLVL.

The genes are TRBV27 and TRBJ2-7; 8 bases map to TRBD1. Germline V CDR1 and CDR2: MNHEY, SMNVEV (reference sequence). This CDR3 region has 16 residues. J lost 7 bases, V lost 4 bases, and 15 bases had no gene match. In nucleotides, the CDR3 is TGTGCCAGCAGTTCGCCGGGACAGGTACAAGTAGGGGAGCAGTACTTC. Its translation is CASSSPGQVQVGEQYF.

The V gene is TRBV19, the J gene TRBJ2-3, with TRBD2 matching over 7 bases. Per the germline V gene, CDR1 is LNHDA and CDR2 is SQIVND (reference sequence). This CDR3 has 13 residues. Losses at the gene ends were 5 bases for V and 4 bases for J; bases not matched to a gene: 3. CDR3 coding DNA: TGTGCCAGTAGTCGCGGGAGCGCAGATACGCAGTATTTT. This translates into CASSRGSADTQYF. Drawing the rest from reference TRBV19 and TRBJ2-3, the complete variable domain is DGGITQSPKYLFRKEGQNVTLSCEQNLNHDAMYWYRQDPGQGLRLIYYSQIVNDFQKGDIAEGYSVSREKKESFPLTVTSAQKNPTAFYLCASSRGSADTQYFGPGTRLTVL.

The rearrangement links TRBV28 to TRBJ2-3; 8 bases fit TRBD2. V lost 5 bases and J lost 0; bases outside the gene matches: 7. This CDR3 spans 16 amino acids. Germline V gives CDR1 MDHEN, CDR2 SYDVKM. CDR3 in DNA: TGTGCCAGCAGTCCGGGGACTAGTCTAAGCACAGATACGCAGTATTTT. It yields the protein CASSPGTSLSTDTQYF.

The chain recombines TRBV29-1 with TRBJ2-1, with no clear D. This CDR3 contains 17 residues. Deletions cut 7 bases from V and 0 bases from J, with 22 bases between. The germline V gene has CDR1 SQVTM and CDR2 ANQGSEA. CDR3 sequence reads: CSAFRPRRKTSYNEQFF. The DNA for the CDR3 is TGCAGCGCATTTAGGCCGCGGCGAAAGACCTCCTACAATGAGCAGTTCTTC.

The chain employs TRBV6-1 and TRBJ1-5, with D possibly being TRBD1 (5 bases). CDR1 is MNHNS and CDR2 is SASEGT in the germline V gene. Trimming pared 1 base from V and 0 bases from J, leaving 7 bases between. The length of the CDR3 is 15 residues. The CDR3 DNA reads TGTGCCAGCAGTGAAGGGACAATTAGCAATCAGCCCCAGCATTTT. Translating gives CASSEGTISNQPQHF.

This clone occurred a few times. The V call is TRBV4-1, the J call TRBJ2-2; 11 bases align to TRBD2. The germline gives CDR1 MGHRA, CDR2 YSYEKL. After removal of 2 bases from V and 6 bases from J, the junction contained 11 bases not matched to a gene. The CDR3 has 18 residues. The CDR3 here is CASSQRGLAGGRAGELFF. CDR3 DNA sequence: TGCGCCAGCAGCCAAAGGGGGCTAGCGGGAGGCCGTGCCGGGGAGCTGTTTTTT.